The 25 T cell receptor beta chains presented below share a single source sample, sequenced in a study of pediatric ulcerative colitis. One to two pinch biopsies were taken from the rectum during colonoscopy. Assay used: immunoSEQ multiplex PCR; TCRdb lists only in-frame clones, some missing. The data contain tens of thousands of clones, about four fifths of them singletons. Sequenced input: gut tissue. These receptors all stem from a girl between 10 and 17 years old with moderate ulcerative colitis.

The chain recombines TRBV30 with TRBJ1-2; tentative D call: TRBD1 (5 bases). Germline V gene data show CDR1 as GTSNPN and CDR2 as SVGIG (reference sequence). V lost 8 bases and J 8 bases, leaving 24 bases between the germline ends. The CDR3 has 14 amino acids. In DNA form, the CDR3 reads TGTGCCCGAAGCTTGGACATCTTTAGAGGGGGCTACACCTTC. This sequence encodes CARSLDIFRGGYTF.

The chain recombines TRBV7-6 with TRBJ2-5, with a possible D match to TRBD2 (5 bases). The CDR3 is made up of 16 amino acids. Per germline, CDR1 SGHVS and CDR2 FNYEAQ. V was cut by 5 bases and J by 6 bases, with 22 bases left in between. The CDR3: CASSPGIPGGLQTQYF. Written as DNA, the CDR3 is TGTGCCAGCAGCCCGGGGATACCCGGCGGCTTACAGACCCAGTACTTC. Based on the CDR3 plus reference TRBV7-6 and TRBJ2-5, the full variable domain is GAGVSQSPRYKVTKRGQDVALRCDPISGHVSLYWYRQALGQGPEFLTYFNYEAQQDKSGLPNDRFSAERPEGSISTLTIQRTEQRDSAMYRCASSPGIPGGLQTQYFGPGTRLLVL.

J is TRBJ2-1 and V is TRBV9, with a possible D match to TRBD2 (5 bases). The CDR3 runs to 14 residues. V was pared by 4 bases and J by 5 bases, with 13 bases between. Per the germline V gene, CDR1 is SGDLS and CDR2 is YYNGEE. This CDR3 reads CASSLALLDNEQFF. CDR3 DNA: TGTGCCAGCAGCCTAGCTCTATTAGACAATGAGCAGTTCTTC. The whole variable domain, remainder taken from reference TRBV9 and TRBJ2-1, is DSGVTQTPKHLITATGQRVTLRCSPRSGDLSVYWYQQSLDQGLQFLIQYYNGEERAKGNILERFSAQQFPDLHSELNLSSLELGDSALYFCASSLALLDNEQFFGPGTRLTVL.

The V gene is TRBV7-9, the J gene TRBJ2-3, with D maybe TRBD2 (5 bases). Trimming shortened V by 5 bases and J by 4 bases, and 10 bases separated the two germline ends. The CDR3 covers 13 residues. Germline values: CDR1 SEHNR, CDR2 FQNEAQ (reference sequence). CDR3 amino acids: CASSPVRADTQYF. The CDR3 coding sequence is TGTGCCAGCAGCCCTGTGCGGGCAGATACGCAGTATTTT.

V is TRBV5-1 and J is TRBJ2-3; D gene uncertain. This CDR3 has 13 amino acids. V was cut by 2 bases and J by 6 bases, with 10 bases left in between. Germline V gene sequence: CDR1 SGHRS, CDR2 YFSETQ. CDR3 region: CASSFGPVDTQYF. CDR3 DNA: TGCGCCAGCAGCTTCGGACCTGTCGATACGCAGTATTTT. Full variable domain (missing parts from reference TRBV5-1 and TRBJ2-3): KAGVTQTPRYLIKTRGQQVTLSCSPISGHRSVSWYQQTPGQGLQFLFEYFSETQRNKGNFPGRFSGRQFSNSRSEMNVSTLELGDSALYLCASSFGPVDTQYFGPGTRLTVL.

The chain is built from TRBV13 and TRBJ1-3, with D possibly TRBD1 on 6 matching bases. The CDR3 runs to 15 residues. From germline, CDR1 is PRHDT and CDR2 FYEKMQ (reference sequence). The germline V and J ends were trimmed by 3 bases and 0 bases, with 9 bases remaining between them. In DNA, the CDR3 is TGTGCCAGCAGCTTCAGGACAGCCTCTGGAAACACCATATATTTT. It encodes CASSFRTASGNTIYF. Full variable domain (missing parts from reference TRBV13 and TRBJ1-3): AAGVIQSPRHLIKEKRETATLKCYPIPRHDTVYWYQQGPGQDPQFLISFYEKMQSDKGSIPDRFSAQQFSDYHSELNMSSLELGDSALYFCASSFRTASGNTIYFGEGSWLTVV.

This chain links TRBV6-5 with TRBJ1-2; no definite D call. The germline CDR1 and CDR2 sequences are MNHEY and SVGAGI. The CDR3 covers 13 residues. V shed 6 bases and J shed 3 bases, with 11 bases lying between them. CDR3: CASRGGAHYGYTF. The CDR3 DNA reads TGTGCCAGCAGAGGTGGAGCTCACTATGGCTACACCTTC.

This chain connects TRBV7-9 to TRBJ2-1, with 9 nucleotides matching TRBD2. J gave up 8 bases and V 5 bases, and 16 bases lay outside the gene matches. Germline loops: CDR1 SEHNR, CDR2 FQNEAQ (reference sequence). The CDR3 is 17 residues long. The CDR3 here is CASSITGTSQGVHEQFF. For the CDR3, the DNA is TGTGCCAGCAGCATCACCGGGACTAGCCAGGGGGTGCATGAGCAGTTCTTC.

V gene TRBV4-3 combines with J gene TRBJ2-4; tentatively, D is TRBD1 (5 bases). The V end lost 0 bases, the J end lost 3 bases, and 12 bases lay between the germline ends. CDR1 is LGHNA and CDR2 is YSLEER in the germline V gene. The CDR3 totals 16 residues. The chain's CDR3 is CASSQDRDSRKNIQYF. As DNA, the CDR3 is TGCGCCAGCAGCCAAGATCGAGACAGCCGCAAAAACATTCAGTACTTC.

This clone was found a few times. The gene calls are TRBV2 and TRBJ1-1; 7 bases agree with TRBD1. J was trimmed by 11 bases and V by 4 bases; bases with no gene match: 7. Germline V gene data show CDR1 as SNHLY and CDR2 as FYNNEI. CDR3 length equals 12 residues. CDR3 sequence reads: CASSGAGGEAFF. The CDR3 DNA reads as TGTGCCAGCAGTGGGGCAGGGGGTGAGGCTTTCTTT.

The chain employs TRBV6-5 and TRBJ1-2; D is ambiguous. Germline V gene lookup returns CDR1 MNHEY and CDR2 SVGAGI. Between the trimmed V and J ends, which lost 2 bases and 4 bases, there was a span of 11 bases. The CDR3 length is 14 residues. The CDR3 sequence is CASSYVNAAYGYTF. The CDR3 DNA follows: TGTGCCAGCAGTTACGTCAACGCCGCCTATGGCTACACCTTC.

This chain connects TRBV9 to TRBJ2-5, with 12 bases fitting TRBD2. Germline CDR1 is SGDLS and CDR2 is YYNGEE. There are 18 residues in the CDR3. Trimming at V came to 4 bases and at J to 5 bases, leaving 15 bases not matched to a gene. CDR3 residues: CASSPMWLAGGPAETQYF. CDR3 nucleotides: TGTGCCAGCAGCCCGATGTGGCTAGCGGGAGGGCCGGCGGAGACCCAGTACTTC.

The gene calls are TRBV5-1 and TRBJ2-7; TRBD2 matches 9 bases. The CDR3 contains 16 residues. The V segment lost 4 bases and the J segment 6 bases; nucleotides outside the gene matches: 14. Germline V gene lookup returns CDR1 SGHRS and CDR2 YFSETQ. The CDR3 sequence: CASSPNPSGTFTEQYF. CDR3 nucleotide sequence: TGCGCCAGCAGCCCCAACCCTAGCGGGACTTTTACCGAGCAGTACTTC.

The chain uses TRBV6-5 and TRBJ2-1; D is ambiguous. The V gene's germline CDR1 is MNHEY and CDR2 SVGAGI. The V gene lost 0 bases and the J gene lost 9 bases, with 9 bases spanning the gap. The CDR3 has 13 residues. The DNA for the CDR3 is TGTGCCAGCAGTTACTCGCTTGGTTCTGAGCAGTTCTTC. As protein: CASSYSLGSEQFF.

The sample holds one count of this clone. This chain links TRBV5-1 with TRBJ2-1, with D perhaps matching TRBD2 (6 bases). Germline CDR1 is SGHRS and CDR2 is YFSETQ. The V and J ends lost 4 bases and 6 bases respectively, with 14 bases between them. The CDR3 is made up of 14 amino acids. CDR3 region: CASSPVGRGNEQFF. The DNA of the CDR3 is TGCGCCAGCAGCCCAGTTGGGCGGGGCAATGAGCAGTTCTTC.

J is TRBJ2-7 and V is TRBV2; D is ambiguous. The germline CDR1 and CDR2 sequences are SNHLY and FYNNEI. The length of the CDR3 is 16 residues. V dropped 4 bases and J dropped 0 bases, with 16 bases sitting between them. The CDR3 region is CASSGAGRSNSYEQYF. The CDR3 nucleotides are TGTGCCAGCAGTGGGGCTGGCAGGTCAAACTCCTACGAGCAGTACTTC.

V gene TRBV7-2 combines with J gene TRBJ2-1; 9 positions agree with TRBD2. The CDR3 consists of 17 residues. The V gene end was trimmed by 1 base and the J gene end by 8 bases; junction bases not matched to a gene: 12. Germline V gene data show CDR1 as SGHTA and CDR2 as FQGNSA. The CDR3 DNA is TGTGCCAGCAGCTTAGTGTTTTCGGCGGGAGGGCCTGATGAGCAGTTCTTC. Residues: CASSLVFSAGGPDEQFF.

This clone was recorded only once. V gene TRBV5-4 combines with J gene TRBJ2-7; 10 bases are a match to TRBD1. CDR1 is SGHNT, CDR2 YYREEE, per germline (reference sequence). The CDR3 contains 16 residues. The V segment lost 0 bases and the J segment 6 bases; nucleotides outside the gene matches: 9. The CDR3 DNA reads as TGTGCCAGCAGCTTGGCCGGCGGGACAGGGGTGAGCGAGCAGTACTTC. It encodes CASSLAGGTGVSEQYF.

The chain uses TRBV9 and TRBJ2-3, with 8 bases matching TRBD2. The CDR3 consists of 15 residues. The V segment lost 0 bases and the J segment 4 bases; nucleotides outside the gene matches: 4. Germline V gene sequence: CDR1 SGDLS, CDR2 YYNGEE. The CDR3 spells CASSVEAAGADTQYF. The CDR3 DNA sequence: TGTGCCAGCAGCGTAGAAGCAGCGGGGGCAGATACGCAGTATTTT. The whole variable domain, remainder taken from reference TRBV9 and TRBJ2-3, is DSGVTQTPKHLITATGQRVTLRCSPRSGDLSVYWYQQSLDQGLQFLIQYYNGEERAKGNILERFSAQQFPDLHSELNLSSLELGDSALYFCASSVEAAGADTQYFGPGTRLTVL.

A few counts support this clone. The V gene is TRBV7-8, the J gene TRBJ1-2, with 7 positions matching TRBD1. V lost 3 bases and J lost 1; bases outside the gene matches: 11. The CDR3 has 17 amino acids. From germline, CDR1 is SGHVS and CDR2 FQNEAQ. This chain's CDR3 is CASSLGTVTLLNYGYTF. DNA for the CDR3: TGTGCCAGCAGCTTGGGGACAGTAACTTTACTTAACTATGGCTACACCTTC. Combining the CDR3 with reference TRBV7-8 and TRBJ1-2 gives the whole variable domain GAGVSQSPRYKVAKRGQDVALRCDPISGHVSLFWYQQALGQGPEFLTYFQNEAQLDKSGLPSDRFFAERPEGSVSTLKIQRTQQEDSAVYLCASSLGTVTLLNYGYTFGSGTRLTVV.

V usage is TRBV19 and J usage is TRBJ2-3; tentatively, D is TRBD1 or TRBD2 (5 bases each). CDR1 is LNHDA, CDR2 SQIVND, per germline (reference sequence). This CDR3 region has 15 residues. Trimming removed 6 bases at V and 8 bases at J, with 21 bases between. The CDR3 nucleotides read TGTGCCAGTAGCCCCGGGACGAGCCGCTTTGGTACGCAGTATTTT. Amino acid sequence: CASSPGTSRFGTQYF.

This clone was observed once. The rearrangement joins TRBV4-1 to TRBJ1-2; 7 bases match TRBD1. CDR3 length: 15 amino acids. Germline V gene sequence: CDR1 MGHRA, CDR2 YSYEKL. J was trimmed by 2 bases and V by 4 bases; bases with no gene match: 7. CDR3 loop: CASSPQRGQNYGYTF. For the CDR3, the DNA is TGCGCCAGCAGCCCCCAACGGGGACAGAACTATGGCTACACCTTC.

The chain uses TRBV5-1 and TRBJ2-1, with 10 positions matching TRBD1. Trimming at V came to 2 bases and at J to 5 bases, leaving 7 bases not matched to a gene. Germline lookup yields CDR1 SGHRS and CDR2 YFSETQ. The CDR3 sequence is 16 residues long. The CDR3 region is CASSFNGQGGHNEQFF. CDR3 sequence (DNA): TGCGCCAGCAGCTTTAATGGACAGGGGGGCCACAATGAGCAGTTCTTC.

The rearrangement joins TRBV5-1 to TRBJ1-2, with 7 bases that match TRBD1. CDR1 and CDR2 (germline): SGHRS, YFSETQ. V lost 4 bases and J lost 5; bases outside the gene matches: 8. The CDR3 consists of 14 residues. CDR3 DNA sequence: TGCGCCAGCAGCCCAGGGGACAGCGGGTATGGCTACACCTTC. This sequence encodes CASSPGDSGYGYTF.

Note on this clone: The sample holds other DNA sequences that translate to the same CDR3. This chain links TRBV7-2 with TRBJ1-2, with D unresolved. Germline V gene lookup returns CDR1 SGHTA and CDR2 FQGNSA. V gave up 4 bases and J gave up 2 bases, with 11 bases separating them. CDR3 length: 14 residues. The CDR3 nucleotides read TGTGCCAGCAGCTCCCCGGCGGGGAACTATGGCTACACCTTC. It yields the protein CASSSPAGNYGYTF.